These 18 T cell receptor beta chains share one sample of origin, sequenced in a study of blood T cell repertoires in COVID-19. Sequencing was performed with immunoSEQ multiplex PCR; in TCRdb, only in-frame clones are kept and a portion is missing. Of around 320,000 clones listed, approximately 90% are singletons. The sample comprised peripheral blood. The receptor source for this set is a woman aged 25 to 39 who had recovered from COVID-19.

J is TRBJ2-2 and V is TRBV6-4, with D possibly TRBD2 on 7 matching bases. Germline-derived CDR1 and CDR2 are MRHNA and SNTAGT. The V gene lost 3 bases and the J gene lost 1 base, with 12 bases spanning the gap. CDR3 length equals 16 residues. The DNA of the CDR3 is TGTGCCAGCAGTGAAGGGAGGGGACAGAACACCGGGGAGCTGTTTTTT. Protein sequence: CASSEGRGQNTGELFF.

The chain has TRBV28 and TRBJ2-1, with TRBD1 matching 8 bases. The trim removed 2 bases at V and 4 bases at J, leaving 4 bases unmatched. Per the germline V gene, CDR1 is MDHEN and CDR2 is SYDVKM. The CDR3 extends over 15 amino acids. CDR3 in DNA: TGTGCCAGCAGTTTACGTGGACAGGGTTACAATGAGCAGTTCTTC. Residues: CASSLRGQGYNEQFF.

The chain uses TRBV4-1 and TRBJ1-1; 10 nucleotides align to TRBD1. The CDR3 covers 15 residues. J was trimmed by 5 bases and V by 2 bases; bases with no gene match: 5. Germline V gene sequence: CDR1 MGHRA, CDR2 YSYEKL. The CDR3 DNA reads as TGCGCCAGCAGCCAATCCAGGACAGGGGGAACTGAAGCTTTCTTT. As protein: CASSQSRTGGTEAFF.

The CDR3 DNA is TGTGCCAGCGGACAGGTCGACTATGGCTACACCTTC. Its protein is CASGQVDYGYTF. The chain joins TRBV5-6 to TRBJ1-2, with TRBD1 identical over 7 bases. The germline V gene has CDR1 SGHDT and CDR2 YYEEEE. After removal of 7 bases from V and 3 bases from J, the junction contained 3 bases not matched to a gene. This CDR3 is 12 amino acids long.

This sequence joins TRBV4-2 and TRBJ2-3; 14 bases match TRBD2. Germline V gene sequence: CDR1 LGHNA, CDR2 YNFKEQ. This CDR3 comprises 18 residues. Unmatched junction bases numbered 9, after V lost 4 bases and J lost 3 bases. This CDR3 is CASSRGLAGGGWTDTQYF. DNA for the CDR3: TGTGCCAGCAGCCGCGGACTAGCGGGGGGAGGGTGGACAGATACGCAGTATTTT.

The chain joins TRBV7-6 to TRBJ2-1, with 10 positions matching TRBD2. There are 15 residues in the CDR3. V lost 0 bases, J lost 5 bases, and 1 base stayed unmatched. Germline lookup yields CDR1 SGHVS and CDR2 FNYEAQ. The CDR3 nucleotides are TGTGCCAGCAGCTTAGCCGGGACTAGCGACAATGAGCAGTTCTTC. Amino acids: CASSLAGTSDNEQFF. The full variable domain, completed using reference TRBV7-6 and TRBJ2-1, is GAGVSQSPRYKVTKRGQDVALRCDPISGHVSLYWYRQALGQGPEFLTYFNYEAQQDKSGLPNDRFSAERPEGSISTLTIQRTEQRDSAMYRCASSLAGTSDNEQFFGPGTRLTVL.

CDR3 in amino acids: CASSLHRGTGELFF. Here the CDR3 DNA reads TGTGCCAGCAGCCTACACAGGGGCACCGGGGAGCTGTTTTTT. The chain couples TRBV14 to TRBJ2-2; 7 positions match TRBD1. Looked up from germline, CDR1 is SGHDN and CDR2 is FVKESK. The CDR3 is 14 residues long. Trimming took 4 bases from V and 4 from J; bases not matched to a gene: 3.

This chain uses TRBV15 with TRBJ2-1, with D unresolved. V was trimmed by 0 bases and J by 4 bases, leaving 7 bases between them. Germline-derived CDR1 and CDR2 are LNHNV and YYDKDF (reference sequence). This CDR3 is 14 amino acids long. CDR3 DNA sequence: TGTGCCACCAGCAGAGATGCCAGTTACAATGAGCAGTTCTTC. Protein sequence: CATSRDASYNEQFF. The full variable domain, its missing parts supplied by reference TRBV15 and TRBJ2-1, is DAMVIQNPRYQVTQFGKPVTLSCSQTLNHNVMYWYQQKSSQAPKLLFHYYDKDFNNEADTPDNFQSRRPNTSFCFLDIRSPGLGDTAMYLCATSRDASYNEQFFGPGTRLTVL.

The V gene is TRBV5-1, the J gene TRBJ1-1; 8 bases map to TRBD1. V lost 1 base and J lost 1; bases outside the gene matches: 3. CDR1 and CDR2 from the germline V gene are SGHRS and YFSETQ. This CDR3 spans 15 amino acids. This CDR3 reads CASSLLGQGNTEAFF. In nucleotides, the CDR3 is TGCGCCAGCAGCTTGCTCGGACAGGGGAACACTGAAGCTTTCTTT.

V is TRBV5-6 and J is TRBJ2-7; perhaps TRBD2 as D (6 bases). Germline CDR1 SGHDT, CDR2 YYEEEE. CDR3 length: 13 amino acids. Trimming left V 5 bases short and J 1 base short, with 10 bases between. The CDR3: CASRLEGSYEQYF. In DNA, the CDR3 is TGTGCCAGCAGGCTGGAGGGTTCCTACGAGCAGTACTTC.

CDR3 bases: TGCGCCAGCAGCTTGGCACCGGGACAGGCCATGAACACTGAAGCTTTCTTT. Encoded protein: CASSLAPGQAMNTEAFF. V is TRBV5-1 and J is TRBJ1-1; 8 nucleotides agree with TRBD1. V lost 0 bases to trimming and J lost 0 bases; unmatched junction nucleotides: 7. Germline loops: CDR1 SGHRS, CDR2 YFSETQ. CDR3 length: 17 amino acids.

V is TRBV28 and J is TRBJ2-6; 9 nucleotides align to TRBD1. With 5 bases clipped from V and 6 bases from J, the junction kept 11 bases outside the gene matches. The germline gives CDR1 MDHEN, CDR2 SYDVKM. The CDR3 covers 17 residues. Written as DNA, the CDR3 is TGTGCCAGCAGTGTACAGGACAGGGGTTGGTTGGCCAACGTCCTGACTTTC. As protein: CASSVQDRGWLANVLTF. Using reference TRBV28 and TRBJ2-6 for the parts outside the CDR3, the full variable domain is DVKVTQSSRYLVKRTGEKVFLECVQDMDHENMFWYRQDPGLGLRLIYFSYDVKMKEKGDIPEGYSVSREKKERFSLILESASTNQTSMYLCASSVQDRGWLANVLTFGAGSRLTVL.

This sequence joins TRBV27 and TRBJ2-2; D might be TRBD1 (5 bases). This CDR3 has 18 amino acids. V was clipped by 7 bases and J by 0 bases, with 21 bases between them. CDR1 MNHEY and CDR2 SMNVEV come from the germline V gene (reference sequence). The CDR3 DNA follows: TGTGCCAGCAAAAGAAGGATAGGGGCTGGCGCGAACACCGGGGAGCTGTTTTTT. This sequence encodes CASKRRIGAGANTGELFF.

V is TRBV11-2 and J is TRBJ2-5; a weak D match, TRBD1 (6 bases). Trimming shortened V by 1 base and J by 6 bases, and 12 bases separated the two germline ends. Per the germline V gene, CDR1 is SGHAT and CDR2 is FQNNGV. The CDR3 is 14 amino acids. The chain's CDR3 is CASSLGRGEKTQYF. The CDR3, as DNA: TGTGCCAGCAGCTTAGGCAGGGGTGAAAAGACCCAGTACTTC.

The rearrangement links TRBV5-4 to TRBJ2-3; TRBD2 matches 14 bases. V shed 4 bases, J shed 4 bases, and the junction held 8 bases outside the gene matches. CDR1 and CDR2 from the germline V gene are SGHNT and YYREEE (reference sequence). The CDR3 is 17 residues long. The CDR3 region is CASSDGTSGGGADTQYF. CDR3 DNA sequence: TGTGCCAGCAGCGACGGGACTAGCGGGGGAGGGGCAGATACGCAGTATTTT.

This chain joins TRBV28 and TRBJ1-5; 9 bases line up with TRBD1. Per the germline V gene, CDR1 is MDHEN and CDR2 is SYDVKM. V lost 0 bases to trimming and J lost 3 bases; unmatched junction nucleotides: 15. The CDR3 length is 20 residues. CDR3 DNA: TGTGCCAGCAGTTTATGCCTCCGGACAGGGGTTATTTCATTCAATCAGCCCCAGCATTTT. Residues: CASSLCLRTGVISFNQPQHF.

This clone has a handful of counts. The V gene is TRBV2, the J gene TRBJ2-7; 7 bases agree with TRBD1. V lost 5 bases to trimming and J lost 3 bases; unmatched junction nucleotides: 19. CDR1 SNHLY and CDR2 FYNNEI come from the germline V gene. This CDR3 spans 18 amino acids. CDR3 protein: CASSYFSGTEETVYEQYF. In nucleotides, the CDR3 is TGTGCCAGCAGTTACTTCTCCGGGACAGAGGAGACTGTCTACGAGCAGTACTTC.

CDR3 in DNA: TGTGCCACCAGTGATCTTACAGGGTTGAGAGCTTTCTTT. Protein product: CATSDLTGLRAFF. The chain combines TRBV24-1 with TRBJ1-1, with D perhaps matching TRBD1 (6 bases). Germline lookup yields CDR1 KGHDR and CDR2 SFDVKD. The CDR3 runs to 13 residues. Trimming took 3 bases from V and 10 from J, leaving 14 bases between them.